The clone carrying this T cell receptor beta chain has a count of ten or more. Its cognate antigen is unknown. The CDR3 covers 13 residues. The J segment lost 12 bases and the V segment lost 5 bases, leaving 9 bases of the junction unmatched. Germline V lookup: CDR1 LNHDA, CDR2 SQIVND (reference sequence). The method for making cDNA was 5'RACE, and it used 10-nucleotide random UMIs. In every sequencing run, more than 170 million TCR-beta sequences were generated from 15-18 subjects. TCRdb reprocessed the 5' RACE reads via MiXCR and lists one record per CDR3 protein. Among about 92,000 distinct CDR3 sequences, under 4.5% were seen once, and the ten largest hold less than 3%. This specimen belongs to a study of neurological immune-mediated disorders. Study-level points and caveats: No clinical or MRI feature was associated with the multiple sclerosis repertoire cluster. TCR clonal expansion peaked in HTLV-1-associated myelopathy patients and was lowest in multiple sclerosis patients.

This TCR derives from a woman aged 45-65 years with multiple sclerosis. Material: PBMCs. The chain is built from TRBV19 and TRBJ1-5; 8 bases fit TRBD1. The CDR3 DNA sequence: TGTGCCAGTAGTGGGAAGACAGGGGCCCACCAGCATTTT. It translates to CASSGKTGAHQHF.